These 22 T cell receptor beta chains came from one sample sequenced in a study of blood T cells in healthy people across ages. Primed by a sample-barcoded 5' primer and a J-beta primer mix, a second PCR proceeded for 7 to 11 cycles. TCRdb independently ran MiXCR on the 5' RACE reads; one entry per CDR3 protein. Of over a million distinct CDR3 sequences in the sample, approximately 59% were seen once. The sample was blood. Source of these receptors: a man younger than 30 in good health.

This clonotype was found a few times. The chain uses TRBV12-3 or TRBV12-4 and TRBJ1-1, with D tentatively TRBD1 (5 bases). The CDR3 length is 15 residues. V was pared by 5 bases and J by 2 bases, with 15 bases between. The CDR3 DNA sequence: TGTGCCAGCAGTACCGGGTCAGGGAGAAACACTGAAGCTTTCTTT. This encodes CASSTGSGRNTEAFF.

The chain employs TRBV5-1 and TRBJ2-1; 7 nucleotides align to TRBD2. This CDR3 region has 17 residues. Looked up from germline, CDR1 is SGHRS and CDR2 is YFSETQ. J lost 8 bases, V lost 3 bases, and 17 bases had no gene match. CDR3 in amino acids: CASSSWEVGGPSHEQFF. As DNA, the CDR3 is TGCGCCAGCAGCTCCTGGGAGGTGGGAGGGCCTTCCCATGAGCAGTTCTTC. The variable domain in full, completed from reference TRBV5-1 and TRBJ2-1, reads KAGVTQTPRYLIKTRGQQVTLSCSPISGHRSVSWYQQTPGQGLQFLFEYFSETQRNKGNFPGRFSGRQFSNSRSEMNVSTLELGDSALYLCASSSWEVGGPSHEQFFGPGTRLTVL.

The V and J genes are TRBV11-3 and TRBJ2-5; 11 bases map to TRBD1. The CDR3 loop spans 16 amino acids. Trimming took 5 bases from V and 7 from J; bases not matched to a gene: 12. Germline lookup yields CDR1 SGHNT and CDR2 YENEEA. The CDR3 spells CASSNLGQGGLVTQYF. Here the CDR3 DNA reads TGTGCCAGCAGCAACTTGGGACAGGGGGGTTTAGTGACCCAGTACTTC. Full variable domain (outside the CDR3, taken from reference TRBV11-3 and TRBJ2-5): EAGVVQSPRYKIIEKKQPVAFWCNPISGHNTLYWYLQNLGQGPELLIRYENEEAVDDSQLPKDRFSAERLKGVDSTLKIQPAELGDSAVYLCASSNLGQGGLVTQYFGPGTRLLVL.

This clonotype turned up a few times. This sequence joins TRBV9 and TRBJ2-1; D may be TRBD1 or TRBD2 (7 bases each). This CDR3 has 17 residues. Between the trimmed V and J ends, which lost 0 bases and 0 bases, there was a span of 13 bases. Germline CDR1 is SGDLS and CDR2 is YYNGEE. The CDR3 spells CASSVGQGGGSYNEQFF. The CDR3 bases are TGTGCCAGCAGCGTAGGACAGGGAGGGGGCTCCTACAATGAGCAGTTCTTC.

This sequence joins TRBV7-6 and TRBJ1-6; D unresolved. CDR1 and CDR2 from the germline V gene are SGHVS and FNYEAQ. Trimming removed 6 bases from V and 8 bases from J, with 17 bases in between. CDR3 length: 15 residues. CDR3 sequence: CASRAAILGYSPLHF. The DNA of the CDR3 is TGTGCCAGCAGGGCAGCGATCCTAGGATATTCACCCCTCCACTTT. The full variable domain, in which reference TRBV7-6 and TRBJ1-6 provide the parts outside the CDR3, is GAGVSQSPRYKVTKRGQDVALRCDPISGHVSLYWYRQALGQGPEFLTYFNYEAQQDKSGLPNDRFSAERPEGSISTLTIQRTEQRDSAMYRCASRAAILGYSPLHFGNGTRLTVT.

The CDR3 here is CASSRGQTNEKLFF. DNA for the CDR3: TGTGCCAGCAGCCGCGGACAGACTAATGAAAAACTGTTTTTT. The rearrangement joins TRBV7-9 to TRBJ1-4; weak D call: TRBD1 (6 bases). V was cut by 5 bases and J by 2 bases, with 9 bases left in between. CDR3 length: 14 residues. The germline gives CDR1 SEHNR, CDR2 FQNEAQ (reference sequence).

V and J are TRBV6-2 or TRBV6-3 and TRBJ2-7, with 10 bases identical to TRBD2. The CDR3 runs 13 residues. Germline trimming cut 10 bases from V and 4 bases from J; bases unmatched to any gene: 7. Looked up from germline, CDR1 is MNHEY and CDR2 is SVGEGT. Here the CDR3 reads CATLLAGNYEQYF. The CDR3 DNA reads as TGTGCCACTTTACTAGCGGGGAATTACGAGCAGTACTTC.

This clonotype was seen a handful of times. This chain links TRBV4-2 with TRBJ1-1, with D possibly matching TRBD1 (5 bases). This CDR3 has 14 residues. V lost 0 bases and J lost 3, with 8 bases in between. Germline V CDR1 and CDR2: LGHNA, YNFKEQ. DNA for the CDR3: TGTGCCAGCAGCCAAGATCAAGGGGACACTGAAGCTTTCTTT. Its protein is CASSQDQGDTEAFF.

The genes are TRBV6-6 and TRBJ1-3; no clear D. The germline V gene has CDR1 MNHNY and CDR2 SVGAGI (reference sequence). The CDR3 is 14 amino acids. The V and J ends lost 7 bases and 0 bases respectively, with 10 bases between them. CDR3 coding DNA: TGTGCCAGCATTACAGACTCCTCTGGAAACACCATATATTTT. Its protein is CASITDSSGNTIYF.

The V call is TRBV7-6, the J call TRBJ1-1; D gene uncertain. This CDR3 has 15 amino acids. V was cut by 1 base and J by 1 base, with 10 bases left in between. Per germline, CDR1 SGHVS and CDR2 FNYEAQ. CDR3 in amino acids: CASSLEPAANTEAFF. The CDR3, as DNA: TGTGCCAGCAGCTTAGAACCGGCAGCGAACACTGAAGCTTTCTTT.

Here the CDR3 DNA reads TGCAGTGCCCGGGCTCTGGGAACTTTAGATACGCAGTATTTT. This codes for CSARALGTLDTQYF. The V gene is TRBV20-1, the J gene TRBJ2-3; D gene unclear. Looked up from germline, CDR1 is DFQATT and CDR2 is SNEGSKA (reference sequence). The CDR3 spans 14 residues. V lost 6 bases and J 5 bases, leaving 18 bases between the germline ends.

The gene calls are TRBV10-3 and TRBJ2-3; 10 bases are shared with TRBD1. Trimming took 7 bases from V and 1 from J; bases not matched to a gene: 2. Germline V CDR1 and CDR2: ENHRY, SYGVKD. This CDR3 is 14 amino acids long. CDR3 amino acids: CAITGTGGTDTQYF. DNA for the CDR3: TGTGCCATCACCGGGACAGGGGGCACAGATACGCAGTATTTT.

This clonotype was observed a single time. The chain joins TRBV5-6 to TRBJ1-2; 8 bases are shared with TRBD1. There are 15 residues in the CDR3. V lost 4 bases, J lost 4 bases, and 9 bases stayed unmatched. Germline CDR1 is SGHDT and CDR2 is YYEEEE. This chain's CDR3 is CASSLGTGVPYGYTF. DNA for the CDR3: TGTGCCAGCAGCCTCGGGACAGGCGTACCCTATGGCTACACCTTC.

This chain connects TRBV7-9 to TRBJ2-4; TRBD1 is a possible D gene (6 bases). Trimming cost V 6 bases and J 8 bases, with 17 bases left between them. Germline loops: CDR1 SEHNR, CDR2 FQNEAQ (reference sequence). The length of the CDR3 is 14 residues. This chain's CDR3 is CASSSDRLLDIQYF. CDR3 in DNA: TGTGCCAGCAGTTCCGACAGGCTTTTAGACATTCAGTACTTC.

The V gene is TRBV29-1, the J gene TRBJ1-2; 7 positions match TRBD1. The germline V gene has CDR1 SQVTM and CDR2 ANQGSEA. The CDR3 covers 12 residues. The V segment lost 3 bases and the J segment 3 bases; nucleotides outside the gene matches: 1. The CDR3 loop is CSVDDRDYGYTF. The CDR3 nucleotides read TGCAGCGTTGATGACAGGGACTATGGCTACACCTTC.

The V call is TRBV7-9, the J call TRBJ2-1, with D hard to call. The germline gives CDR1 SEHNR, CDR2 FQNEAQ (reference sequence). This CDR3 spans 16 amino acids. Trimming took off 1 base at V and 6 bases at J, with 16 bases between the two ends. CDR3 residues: CASSLVPGGLSNEQFF. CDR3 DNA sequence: TGTGCCAGCAGCTTAGTGCCAGGTGGTTTGAGCAATGAGCAGTTCTTC.

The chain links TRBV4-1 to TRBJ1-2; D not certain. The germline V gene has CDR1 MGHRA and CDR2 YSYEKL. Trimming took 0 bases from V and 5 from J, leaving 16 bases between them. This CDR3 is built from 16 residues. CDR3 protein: CASSQEGRRVGYGYTF. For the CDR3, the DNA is TGCGCCAGCAGCCAAGAAGGAAGAAGGGTGGGGTATGGCTACACCTTC.

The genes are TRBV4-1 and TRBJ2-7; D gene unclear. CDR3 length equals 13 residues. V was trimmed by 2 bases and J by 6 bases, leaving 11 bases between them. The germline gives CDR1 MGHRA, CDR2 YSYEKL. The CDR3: CASSQPSRTEQYF. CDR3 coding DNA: TGCGCCAGCAGCCAACCTTCTCGGACCGAGCAGTACTTC.

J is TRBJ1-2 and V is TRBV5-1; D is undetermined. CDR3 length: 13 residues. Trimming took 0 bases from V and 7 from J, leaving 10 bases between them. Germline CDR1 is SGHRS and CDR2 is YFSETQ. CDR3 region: CASSLDSGSGYTF. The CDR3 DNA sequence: TGCGCCAGCAGCTTGGATTCCGGGAGTGGCTACACCTTC. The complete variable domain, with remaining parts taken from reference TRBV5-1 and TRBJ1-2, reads KAGVTQTPRYLIKTRGQQVTLSCSPISGHRSVSWYQQTPGQGLQFLFEYFSETQRNKGNFPGRFSGRQFSNSRSEMNVSTLELGDSALYLCASSLDSGSGYTFGSGTRLTVV.

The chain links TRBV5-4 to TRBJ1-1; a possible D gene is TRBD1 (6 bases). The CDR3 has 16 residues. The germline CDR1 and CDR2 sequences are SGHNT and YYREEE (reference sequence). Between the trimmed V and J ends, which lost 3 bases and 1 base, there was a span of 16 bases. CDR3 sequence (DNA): TGTGCCAGCAGCTCGGGTGTGGGGACACGGAACACTGAAGCTTTCTTT. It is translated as CASSSGVGTRNTEAFF.

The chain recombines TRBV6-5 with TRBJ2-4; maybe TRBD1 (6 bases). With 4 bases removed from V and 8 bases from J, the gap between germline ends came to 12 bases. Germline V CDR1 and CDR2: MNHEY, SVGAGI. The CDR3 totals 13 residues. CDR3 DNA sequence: TGTGCCAGCAGTTTGCACAGGGCGGACATTCAGTACTTC. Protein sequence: CASSLHRADIQYF.

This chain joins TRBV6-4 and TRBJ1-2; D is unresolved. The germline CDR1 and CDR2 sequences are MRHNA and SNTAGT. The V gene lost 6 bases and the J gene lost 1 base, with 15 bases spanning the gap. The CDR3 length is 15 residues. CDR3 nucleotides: TGTGCCAGCAGGCGAGAGAAGGAGAGTAACTATGGCTACACCTTC. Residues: CASRREKESNYGYTF.